A single sample gave rise to the 14 T cell receptor beta chains below, sequenced in a study of shared clonotypes between healthy human individuals. Assay used: immunoSEQ multiplex PCR; TCRdb lists only in-frame clones, some missing. The sample lists over 2,000,000 clones; roughly 95% were seen once. CD45RO-negative, CCR7-positively selected cells formed the naive CD8 fraction, excluding terminally differentiated effector memory CD45RA+ cells. Source material: naive CD8+ T cells from PBMCs. All receptors come from a man aged 18 to 35 in good health. Some clones in this sample may be carry-over from other donors' samples.

The rearrangement joins TRBV9 to TRBJ2-1; tentatively, D is TRBD2 (6 bases). CDR1 SGDLS and CDR2 YYNGEE come from the germline V gene. Trimming pared 0 bases from V and 7 bases from J, leaving 17 bases between. The CDR3 runs to 16 residues. The CDR3 DNA reads TGTGCCAGCAGCGTAGGAGGCGGGATATCCGGGAATGAGCAGTTCTTC. As protein: CASSVGGGISGNEQFF. The complete variable domain, with remaining parts taken from reference TRBV9 and TRBJ2-1, reads DSGVTQTPKHLITATGQRVTLRCSPRSGDLSVYWYQQSLDQGLQFLIQYYNGEERAKGNILERFSAQQFPDLHSELNLSSLELGDSALYFCASSVGGGISGNEQFFGPGTRLTVL.

The rearrangement links TRBV11-3 to TRBJ2-1; 7 nucleotides match TRBD1. The CDR3 totals 13 residues. V dropped 5 bases and J dropped 8; count of bases not matched to a gene: 6. The germline V gene encodes CDR1 SGHNT and CDR2 YENEEA. CDR3 DNA sequence: TGTGCCAGCAGCGACAGGGTTTCGGATGAGCAGTTCTTC. Translation gives CASSDRVSDEQFF.

The chain couples TRBV5-1 to TRBJ2-1, with TRBD2 identical over 7 bases. This CDR3 is built from 15 residues. In germline, CDR1 is SGHRS, CDR2 YFSETQ. After removal of 4 bases from V and 9 bases from J, the junction contained 13 bases not matched to a gene. This CDR3 is CASSPSAAGVVEQFF. The CDR3 DNA reads TGCGCCAGCAGCCCCTCGGCGGCGGGAGTTGTTGAGCAGTTCTTC. The whole variable domain, remainder taken from reference TRBV5-1 and TRBJ2-1, is KAGVTQTPRYLIKTRGQQVTLSCSPISGHRSVSWYQQTPGQGLQFLFEYFSETQRNKGNFPGRFSGRQFSNSRSEMNVSTLELGDSALYLCASSPSAAGVVEQFFGPGTRLTVL.

V gene TRBV7-9 combines with J gene TRBJ2-1; D may correspond to TRBD1 or TRBD2 (6 bases each). Germline V gene sequence: CDR1 SEHNR, CDR2 FQNEAQ (reference sequence). The V end was cut by 2 bases, the J end by 2 bases, with 13 bases between. This CDR3 is built from 16 residues. CDR3 amino acids: CASSLNSGATYNEQFF. The CDR3 DNA reads TGTGCCAGCAGCTTAAACTCGGGGGCCACCTACAATGAGCAGTTCTTC.

CDR3 DNA: TGTGCCACCAGCAGAGAGGGACAAAGTAGAGCTGAAGCTTTCTTT. Protein product: CATSREGQSRAEAFF. The chain joins TRBV15 to TRBJ1-1; D is perhaps TRBD1 (6 bases). Looked up from germline, CDR1 is LNHNV and CDR2 is YYDKDF (reference sequence). Trimming removed 0 bases from V and 6 bases from J, with 14 bases in between. This CDR3 region has 15 residues.

The chain couples TRBV21-1 to TRBJ2-5; the listed D gene, TRBD2, was not tested against the DNA. TRBV21-1 is given as a pseudogene. The CDR3 has 15 amino acids. The CDR3 protein is CASPNPGGASETQYF. DNA of the CDR3: TGTGCCAGCCCCAACCCTGGGGGGGCAAGCGAGACCCAGTACTTC.

A remark on this clone: This specimen includes other DNA sequences encoding the same CDR3. The chain couples TRBV5-1 to TRBJ1-1; tentatively, D is TRBD1 (5 bases). V gave up 0 bases and J gave up 4 bases, with 13 bases separating them. Germline CDR1 SGHRS, CDR2 YFSETQ. The CDR3 has 15 amino acids. CDR3 sequence: CASSLGQGASTEAFF. CDR3 coding DNA: TGCGCCAGCAGCTTGGGGCAGGGTGCGAGCACTGAAGCTTTCTTT.

The chain recombines TRBV7-8 with TRBJ2-5; perhaps TRBD1 as D (6 bases). Germline CDR1 is SGHVS and CDR2 is FQNEAQ. Trimming shortened V by 5 bases and J by 4 bases, and 11 bases separated the two germline ends. The CDR3 is 13 residues long. The CDR3 spells CASSPGQRETQYF. The CDR3 DNA follows: TGTGCCAGCAGCCCCGGACAGCGAGAGACCCAGTACTTC.

The chain couples TRBV11-2 to TRBJ1-1; no definite D call. V shed 2 bases and J shed 0 bases, with 10 bases lying between them. The CDR3 runs to 15 residues. The germline gives CDR1 SGHAT, CDR2 FQNNGV. For the CDR3, the DNA is TGTGCCAGCAGCTTAAACAACAGACTGAACACTGAAGCTTTCTTT. Translated, it gives CASSLNNRLNTEAFF.

This chain uses TRBV7-9 with TRBJ1-4, with D perhaps TRBD1 (6 bases). The CDR3 sequence is 17 residues long. V lost 4 bases and J 6 bases, leaving 21 bases between the germline ends. Germline-derived CDR1 and CDR2 are SEHNR and FQNEAQ (reference sequence). CDR3 nucleotides: TGTGCCAGCAGCTCAACCGCGGACAGACGGGGGGATGAAAAACTGTTTTTT. This translates into CASSSTADRRGDEKLFF. Full variable domain (outside the CDR3, taken from reference TRBV7-9 and TRBJ1-4): DTGVSQNPRHKITKRGQNVTFRCDPISEHNRLYWYRQTLGQGPEFLTYFQNEAQLEKSRLLSDRFSAERPKGSFSTLEIQRTEQGDSAMYLCASSSTADRRGDEKLFFGSGTQLSVL.

This rearrangement joins TRBV2 to TRBJ2-7, with D perhaps matching TRBD1 or TRBD2 (5 bases each). V was clipped by 8 bases and J by 1 base, with 12 bases between them. The CDR3 loop spans 13 amino acids. The V gene's germline CDR1 is SNHLY and CDR2 FYNNEI. CDR3 in amino acids: CASVEGRSYEQYF. CDR3 nucleotide sequence: TGTGCCAGCGTCGAGGGGCGATCCTACGAGCAGTACTTC. Variable domain in full (rest from reference TRBV2 and TRBJ2-7): EPEVTQTPSHQVTQMGQEVILRCVPISNHLYFYWYRQILGQKVEFLVSFYNNEISEKSEIFDDQFSVERPDGSNFTLKIRSTKLEDSAMYFCASVEGRSYEQYFGPGTRLTVT.

The chain has TRBV7-9 and TRBJ1-6; possible D gene TRBD1, 6 bases. Trimming left V 3 bases short and J 7 bases short, with 10 bases between. This CDR3 region has 14 residues. Looked up from germline, CDR1 is SEHNR and CDR2 is FQNEAQ (reference sequence). The CDR3 loop is CASSFTQGNSPLHF. The CDR3 DNA follows: TGTGCCAGCAGCTTTACTCAGGGGAATTCACCCCTCCACTTT.

The gene calls are TRBV7-2 and TRBJ2-3, with D unresolved. The germline V gene has CDR1 SGHTA and CDR2 FQGNSA. The CDR3 contains 18 residues. Trimming removed 2 bases from V and 2 bases from J, with 20 bases in between. In nucleotides, the CDR3 is TGTGCCAGCAGCTTATTGAGAGGTGGCACAACTCTCACAGATACGCAGTATTTT. Residues: CASSLLRGGTTLTDTQYF.

This clone has a single count. This chain joins TRBV6-1 and TRBJ2-7; D gene unclear. The germline CDR1 and CDR2 sequences are MNHNS and SASEGT. CDR3 length: 11 amino acids. V gave up 5 bases and J gave up 7 bases, with 9 bases separating them. CDR3 sequence (DNA): TGTGCCAGCAGTCCACGTTTTGAGCAGTACTTC. It specifies CASSPRFEQYF.